These 20 T cell receptor beta chains were sequenced from one sample in a study of molecular identifiers for immune sequencing clone quantification. TCRdb called the PCR reads again in MiXCR, with one record for every CDR3 protein. The sample contains over 300,000 distinct CDR3 sequences, about a quarter of which appear only once. The sequenced sample consisted of naive CD8+ T cells from blood, with Jurkat cell RNA spiked in. Sample subset: FACS-sorted CD8+CD4-CCR7+CD45RA+ naive T cells. The receptors shown here come from a human donor in good health. Some libraries in this study had Jurkat cell RNA spiked in.

Notes on this clonotype: Compared with germline, one end of the junction differs, possibly owing to a read error. This rearrangement joins TRBV4-3 to TRBJ1-1; TRBD1 might be the D (6 bases). In germline, CDR1 is LGHNA, CDR2 YSLEER. This CDR3 region has 15 residues. CDR3 bases: TGCGCCAGCCGCCAAGTTTATGGGGGCCCATTAGAAGCTTTCTTT. Its translation is CASRQVYGGPLEAFF.

This clonotype was recorded at least ten times. The chain carries TRBV28 and TRBJ1-5, with 12 bases aligning to TRBD1. Germline CDR1 reads MDHEN; CDR2 reads SYDVKM. This CDR3 contains 19 residues. The V gene end was trimmed by 5 bases and the J gene end by 4 bases; junction bases not matched to a gene: 15. CDR3 DNA sequence: TGTGCCAGCAGTAAATACCGGGACAGGGGGCTGGGGCTGAATCAGCCCCAGCATTTT. This sequence encodes CASSKYRDRGLGLNQPQHF.

A note on this clonotype: One end of the junction fails to match germline, which may point to a read error. This chain links TRBV7-8 with TRBJ1-5, with D perhaps matching TRBD1 (5 bases). The CDR3 consists of 14 residues. Germline assignment: CDR1 SGHVS and CDR2 FQNEAQ. The DNA of the CDR3 is TGTGTCAGCAGCGGGGTATATGGGGCTCAGCCCCAGCATTTT. It is translated as CVSSGVYGAQPQHF.

Concerning this clonotype: At one end the junction does not follow the germline gene, possibly because of a read error. The rearrangement links TRBV29-1 to TRBJ1-1, with unresolved D. Germline V CDR1 and CDR2: SQVTM, ANQGSEA. CDR3 length equals 11 residues. The CDR3 bases are TGCAGCGTTCCGGCGACCACTGAAGCTCTCTTT. Protein: CSVPATTEALF.

There are many counts of this clonotype. V gene TRBV5-5 combines with J gene TRBJ2-7; TRBD2 matches at 8 bases. Germline CDR1 is SGHKS and CDR2 is YYEKEE (reference sequence). V dropped 4 bases and J dropped 5; count of bases not matched to a gene: 2. The CDR3 length is 12 residues. The DNA for the CDR3 is TGTGCCAGCAGCCCGGGACTAGACGAGCAGTACTTC. This codes for CASSPGLDEQYF.

This clonotype occurred a few times. The rearrangement links TRBV2 to TRBJ2-1, with D tentatively TRBD2 (7 bases). Trimming removed 4 bases from V and 3 bases from J, with 13 bases in between. Per the germline V gene, CDR1 is SNHLY and CDR2 is FYNNEI. This CDR3 region has 15 residues. Here the CDR3 reads CASSGGGENYNEQFF. DNA of the CDR3: TGTGCCAGCAGTGGAGGGGGGGAGAACTACAATGAGCAGTTCTTC.

The CDR3: CSLVDQGFPTDTQYF. DNA of the CDR3: TGCAGCTTGGTAGATCAGGGGTTCCCCACAGATACGCAGTATTTT. The V and J genes are TRBV20-1 and TRBJ2-3; the D gene is possibly TRBD1 (6 bases). The CDR3 has 15 amino acids. Per the germline V gene, CDR1 is DFQATT and CDR2 is SNEGSKA (reference sequence).

This clonotype was detected only a few times. The CDR3 here is CASSHHQTRADTQYF. Here the CDR3 DNA reads TGTGCCAGCAGTCACCATCAGACGCGTGCAGATACGCAGTATTTT. This chain links TRBV21-1 with TRBJ2-3. TRBV21-1 is given as a pseudogene. CDR3 length: 15 residues.

This clonotype has a handful of counts. This chain connects TRBV28 to TRBJ2-7; the match to TRBD1 covers 7 bases. Germline V CDR1 and CDR2: MDHEN, SYDVKM. Trimming cost V 5 bases and J 5 bases; bases outside gene matches: 9. The CDR3 extends over 14 amino acids. The CDR3 sequence is CASSTRQGVDEQYF. The CDR3 DNA follows: TGTGCCAGCAGTACCAGACAGGGTGTAGACGAGCAGTACTTC. Filled out from reference TRBV28 and TRBJ2-7, the complete variable domain reads DVKVTQSSRYLVKRTGEKVFLECVQDMDHENMFWYRQDPGLGLRLIYFSYDVKMKEKGDIPEGYSVSREKKERFSLILESASTNQTSMYLCASSTRQGVDEQYFGPGTRLTVT.

A single count supports this clonotype. One end of the junction fails to match germline, which may point to a read error. The rearrangement joins TRBV4-3 to TRBJ2-7; a possible D gene is TRBD1 (6 bases). This CDR3 is built from 13 residues. Germline CDR1 reads LGHNA; CDR2 reads YSLEER. The CDR3 DNA is TGCGCCAGCAGCCACGCTACAGGGTACGCGCAGTACTTC. Translation: CASSHATGYAQYF.

The table lists this clonotype with many counts. The rearrangement joins TRBV14 to TRBJ2-5, with 12 bases aligning to TRBD2. This CDR3 has 16 amino acids. J gave up 5 bases and V 1 base, and 5 bases lay outside the gene matches. Germline values: CDR1 SGHDN, CDR2 FVKESK. The CDR3 bases are TGTGCCAGCAGCCAAGCCCTAGCGGGAGGGCTGGAGACCCAGTACTTC. This encodes CASSQALAGGLETQYF.

At least ten counts were recorded for this clonotype. V is TRBV7-9 and J is TRBJ2-6; D not resolved. The germline V gene has CDR1 SEHNR and CDR2 FQNEAQ (reference sequence). The V and J ends lost 2 bases and 2 bases respectively, with 13 bases between them. The CDR3 is 17 amino acids. Here the CDR3 reads CASSLSGTAPGANVLTF. The DNA for the CDR3 is TGTGCCAGCAGCTTAAGTGGAACCGCCCCTGGGGCCAACGTCCTGACTTTC.

The chain carries TRBV19 and TRBJ1-5; D is unresolved. The CDR3 is 14 amino acids. Germline-derived CDR1 and CDR2 are LNHDA and SQIVND (reference sequence). Trimming left V 3 bases short and J 10 bases short, with 16 bases between. CDR3 protein: CASSIFNTQSPQHF. For the CDR3, the DNA is TGTGCCAGTAGTATCTTTAACACCCAATCCCCCCAGCATTTT.

With respect to this clonotype: A read error may be the cause here, since a much bigger clone is one base away. The J gene is TRBJ2-5, the V gene TRBV15; 9 bases agree with TRBD1. The CDR3 runs 14 residues. The germline V gene has CDR1 LNHNV and CDR2 YYDKDF (reference sequence). The CDR3 region has the DNA TGTGCCACCGGCAGCGACAGGGGGATTGAGACCCAGTACTTC. It encodes CATGSDRGIETQYF.

The chain links TRBV28 to TRBJ1-1; possible D gene TRBD1, 5 bases. Between the trimmed V and J ends, which lost 2 bases and 0 bases, there was a span of 13 bases. The germline gives CDR1 MDHEN, CDR2 SYDVKM. CDR3 size: 16 residues. The CDR3 region is CASSLMERGLNTEAFF. The CDR3 DNA reads TGTGCCAGCAGTTTAATGGAACGGGGGTTGAACACTGAAGCTTTCTTT.

Regarding this clonotype: A much larger clone is a single base away; this may be a read error. The CDR3 sequence is CASSLGVPRTDTQYF. The DNA of the CDR3 is TGTGCCAGCAGCTTAGGCGTTCCGAGAACAGATACGCAGTATTTT. V is TRBV7-9 and J is TRBJ2-3; D gene unclear. Per the germline V gene, CDR1 is SEHNR and CDR2 is FQNEAQ (reference sequence). Deletions cut 1 base from V and 3 bases from J, with 11 bases between. This CDR3 region has 15 residues.

The chain joins TRBV25-1 to TRBJ2-1; 12 bases agree with TRBD2. V shed 8 bases and J 8 bases; nucleotides not matched to a gene: 10. The CDR3 sequence is 15 residues long. CDR1 MGHDK and CDR2 SYGVNS come from the germline V gene. The CDR3 reads CASGHGLAGSDEQFF. The CDR3 DNA reads TGTGCCAGCGGTCACGGACTAGCGGGGTCCGATGAGCAGTTCTTC.

This clonotype showed up many times. V gene TRBV4-3 combines with J gene TRBJ1-2; TRBD1 matches 9 bases. The CDR3 consists of 18 residues. Germline loops: CDR1 LGHNA, CDR2 YSLEER. The V and J ends lost 0 bases and 4 bases, in that order; junction bases with no gene match: 12. The CDR3 is CASSQDRGGTGLGYGYTF. CDR3 bases: TGCGCCAGCAGCCAAGATCGTGGCGGGACAGGGCTGGGCTATGGCTACACCTTC.

The chain links TRBV6-5 to TRBJ1-1, with 10 bases fitting TRBD1. Germline loops: CDR1 MNHEY, CDR2 SVGAGI. J was trimmed by 0 bases and V by 5 bases; bases with no gene match: 6. CDR3 length: 16 residues. CDR3 residues: CASSTWTGGMNTEAFF. The CDR3 coding sequence is TGTGCCAGCAGTACATGGACAGGGGGGATGAACACTGAAGCTTTCTTT.

This clonotype was seen at least ten times. The chain couples TRBV6-6 to TRBJ2-5; D is unclear. Germline CDR1 reads MNHNY; CDR2 reads SVGAGI (reference sequence). The CDR3 runs to 10 residues. V was clipped by 5 bases and J by 8 bases, with 6 bases between them. The CDR3 loop is CASSERTQYF. For the CDR3, the DNA is TGTGCCAGCAGTGAGCGAACCCAGTACTTC.